Listed here are 24 T cell receptor beta chains from one sample, sequenced in a study of blood T cell repertoires in COVID-19. The method was immunoSEQ multiplex PCR; TCRdb's version includes in-frame clones alone and lacks a portion of them. The sample records roughly 180,000 clones, about 85% being singletons. Sequencing input: PBMCs or T cells enriched from blood (not recorded which). These receptors were taken from a woman aged 40 to 50 with acute COVID-19.

This clone was observed a handful of times. In DNA form, the CDR3 reads TGTGCCATCAGTGAGTCTACAGTACAAGAGACCCAGTACTTC. Protein sequence: CAISESTVQETQYF. This rearrangement joins TRBV10-3 to TRBJ2-5; D gene ambiguous. Trimming cost V 0 bases and J 2 bases, with 7 bases left between them. Germline V gene data show CDR1 as ENHRY and CDR2 as SYGVKD. This CDR3 is built from 14 residues.

The rearrangement joins TRBV19 to TRBJ2-7; TRBD1 is a possible D gene (5 bases). The CDR3 totals 12 residues. CDR1 and CDR2 from the germline V gene are LNHDA and SQIVND (reference sequence). The V gene lost 5 bases and the J gene lost 4 bases, with 9 bases spanning the gap. The chain's CDR3 is CASSGREYEQYF. As DNA, the CDR3 is TGTGCCAGTAGTGGCAGGGAATACGAGCAGTACTTC.

This chain links TRBV5-4 with TRBJ1-1; D is unclear. Trimming removed 0 bases from V and 7 bases from J, with 7 bases in between. Germline V gene sequence: CDR1 SGHNT, CDR2 YYREEE (reference sequence). The CDR3 extends over 12 amino acids. DNA for the CDR3: TGTGCCAGCAGCTTGGATGGCCTTGAAGCTTTCTTT. This encodes CASSLDGLEAFF.

V is TRBV5-6 and J is TRBJ2-7; TRBD2 matches 8 bases. V shed 3 bases, J shed 1 base, and the junction held 6 bases outside the gene matches. Germline CDR1 is SGHDT and CDR2 is YYEEEE. This CDR3 has 15 residues. The DNA of the CDR3 is TGTGCCAGCAGCTCCACTAGCGGAATTTCCTACGAGCAGTACTTC. Translated: CASSSTSGISYEQYF. Filled out from reference TRBV5-6 and TRBJ2-7, the complete variable domain reads DAGVTQSPTHLIKTRGQQVTLRCSPKSGHDTVSWYQQALGQGPQFIFQYYEEEERQRGNFPDRFSGHQFPNYSSELNVNALLLGDSALYLCASSSTSGISYEQYFGPGTRLTVT.

CDR3 residues: CASSAASGTPRKAEQFF. The CDR3 DNA follows: TGTGCCAGCAGCGCCGCCAGTGGGACACCCCGGAAGGCTGAGCAGTTCTTC. The V gene is TRBV9, the J gene TRBJ2-1; possible D gene TRBD1, 6 bases. V gave up 3 bases and J gave up 9 bases, with 25 bases separating them. This CDR3 region has 17 residues. In germline, CDR1 is SGDLS, CDR2 YYNGEE.

This clone was detected only once. The rearrangement uses TRBV15 and TRBJ2-5; D may be TRBD1 (5 bases). The length of the CDR3 is 14 residues. The V end lost 5 bases, the J end lost 4 bases, and 14 bases lay between the germline ends. The germline V gene encodes CDR1 LNHNV and CDR2 YYDKDF (reference sequence). Here the CDR3 DNA reads TGTGCCACCAGCCATCCTGGTACAGGAGAGACCCAGTACTTC. It encodes CATSHPGTGETQYF.

The chain has TRBV5-4 and TRBJ2-2, with D tentatively TRBD1 (6 bases). The CDR3 spans 14 residues. V lost 5 bases, J lost 8 bases, and 16 bases lay in between. From germline, CDR1 is SGHNT and CDR2 YYREEE (reference sequence). CDR3 nucleotide sequence: TGTGCCAGCAGACCAGGGGCGGTCGGGGGGGAGCTGTTTTTT. Its protein product is CASRPGAVGGELFF.

This chain uses TRBV19 with TRBJ2-1; TRBD2 aligns across 8 bases. Per the germline V gene, CDR1 is LNHDA and CDR2 is SQIVND (reference sequence). With V trimmed by 3 bases and J by 13 bases, 14 bases remained unmatched. The CDR3 is 15 amino acids. CDR3 DNA sequence: TGTGCCAGTAGTATTAGTGGTTTCAGCGGGAGTTTCCAGTTCTTC. This codes for CASSISGFSGSFQFF. Full variable domain (rest looked up from reference TRBV19 and TRBJ2-1): DGGITQSPKYLFRKEGQNVTLSCEQNLNHDAMYWYRQDPGQGLRLIYYSQIVNDFQKGDIAEGYSVSREKKESFPLTVTSAQKNPTAFYLCASSISGFSGSFQFFGPGTRLTVL.

The J gene is TRBJ2-3, the V gene TRBV7-9; 8 bases match TRBD2. Germline values: CDR1 SEHNR, CDR2 FQNEAQ (reference sequence). V lost 8 bases and J lost 0; bases outside the gene matches: 10. This CDR3 region has 16 residues. CDR3 amino acids: CASGPSLAASTDTQYF. CDR3 nucleotide sequence: TGTGCCAGCGGACCCTCACTAGCGGCAAGCACAGATACGCAGTATTTT.

This chain uses TRBV6-5 with TRBJ2-7, with TRBD1 matching over 7 bases. The CDR3 contains 16 residues. V lost 0 bases to trimming and J lost 3 bases; unmatched junction nucleotides: 8. From germline, CDR1 is MNHEY and CDR2 SVGAGI. CDR3 coding DNA: TGTGCCAGCAGTTACTCATCCGGACAGGAGAGCTACGAGCAGTACTTC. Translating it yields CASSYSSGQESYEQYF.

The V call is TRBV3-1 (or the pseudogene TRBV3-2), the J call TRBJ2-2, with TRBD2 matching over 12 bases. V dropped 6 bases and J dropped 6; count of bases not matched to a gene: 8. This CDR3 contains 16 residues. Germline CDR1 reads LGHDT; CDR2 reads YNNKEL (reference sequence). DNA of the CDR3: TGTGCCAGCAGTCGACGACTAGCGGGAGATTCCGGGGAGCTGTTTTTT. It encodes CASSRRLAGDSGELFF.

This chain links TRBV19 with TRBJ1-2; D gene unclear. The V gene lost 7 bases and the J gene lost 0 bases, with 21 bases spanning the gap. Germline-derived CDR1 and CDR2 are LNHDA and SQIVND (reference sequence). The CDR3 extends over 17 amino acids. DNA of the CDR3: TGTGCCAGTAATACGCGGGCACTTCTTAGCCCTAACTATGGCTACACCTTC. This gives the protein CASNTRALLSPNYGYTF.

This chain uses TRBV6-5 with TRBJ1-2; TRBD1 might be the D (5 bases). CDR3 length equals 13 residues. Trimming pared 6 bases from V and 2 bases from J, leaving 10 bases between. CDR1 is MNHEY and CDR2 is SVGAGI in the germline V gene. CDR3 coding DNA: TGTGCCAGCAGGAACACAGGAAACTATGGCTACACCTTC. This translates into CASRNTGNYGYTF.

This chain connects TRBV2 to TRBJ2-1, with 9 bases identical to TRBD2. Germline V CDR1 and CDR2: SNHLY, FYNNEI. With 6 bases clipped from V and 1 base from J, the junction kept 10 bases outside the gene matches. The CDR3 covers 17 residues. The CDR3 spells CASRPGVAGVSYNEQFF. As DNA, the CDR3 is TGTGCCAGCAGACCCGGGGTAGCGGGGGTGTCCTACAATGAGCAGTTCTTC.

The chain is built from TRBV5-1 and TRBJ2-3; D is unresolved. The V gene lost 4 bases and the J gene lost 1 base, with 16 bases spanning the gap. The germline V gene has CDR1 SGHRS and CDR2 YFSETQ. The CDR3 runs 16 residues. Here the CDR3 reads CASSPPGIRGTDTQYF. DNA for the CDR3: TGCGCCAGCAGCCCCCCAGGTATCAGAGGCACAGATACGCAGTATTTT.

As regards this clone: The junction departs from germline at one end; a sequencing error may be responsible. The chain uses TRBV9 and TRBJ1-2, with TRBD1 as a possible D gene (6 bases). The CDR3 spans 15 residues. Germline loops: CDR1 SGDLS, CDR2 YYNGEE. CDR3 nucleotide sequence: TGTGCCCGCAGCGTCGGGGGTCGGGGGGCGCTCGGCTACACCTTC. It codes for CARSVGGRGALGYTF.

The chain carries TRBV19 and TRBJ1-2, with D maybe TRBD1 (6 bases). The CDR3 is 14 residues long. Per the germline V gene, CDR1 is LNHDA and CDR2 is SQIVND (reference sequence). V dropped 10 bases and J dropped 5 bases, with 20 bases sitting between them. Here the CDR3 DNA reads TGTGCCACCGCGAGGGGGGGCACCCCATATGGCTACACCTTC. Translated: CATARGGTPYGYTF.

The table lists this clone with a few counts. The chain employs TRBV11-1 and TRBJ2-1; perhaps TRBD1 as D (6 bases). V was trimmed by 2 bases and J by 5 bases, leaving 10 bases between them. Germline V gene data show CDR1 as SGHAT and CDR2 as FQDESV (reference sequence). The CDR3 runs to 14 residues. CDR3 DNA sequence: TGTGCCAGCAGCTTACCCACAGGGAACAATGAGCAGTTCTTC. Translating it yields CASSLPTGNNEQFF.

The chain has TRBV27 and TRBJ1-1; maybe TRBD1 (6 bases). This CDR3 has 12 residues. Germline V lookup: CDR1 MNHEY, CDR2 SMNVEV (reference sequence). The V end lost 5 bases, the J end lost 4 bases, and 8 bases lay between the germline ends. CDR3 protein: CASSARGTEAFF. CDR3 in DNA: TGTGCCAGCAGTGCCAGGGGCACTGAAGCTTTCTTT.

The chain carries TRBV10-3 and TRBJ2-7; 12 bases line up with TRBD2. CDR1 and CDR2 from the germline V gene are ENHRY and SYGVKD. V lost 2 bases and J lost 5; bases outside the gene matches: 10. The CDR3 has 17 residues. The CDR3 protein is CAISEASGRALYHEQYF. CDR3 coding DNA: TGTGCCATCAGTGAGGCTAGCGGGAGGGCTCTCTACCACGAGCAGTACTTC.

The chain combines TRBV2 with TRBJ1-2; perhaps TRBD1 as D (6 bases). With 4 bases removed from V and 3 bases from J, the gap between germline ends came to 18 bases. The CDR3 covers 16 residues. The germline V gene has CDR1 SNHLY and CDR2 FYNNEI. The CDR3, as DNA: TGTGCCAGCAGTGCACCCCAAACACAGGGATACTATGGCTACACCTTC. This translates into CASSAPQTQGYYGYTF.

This clone has ten or more counts. The rearrangement uses TRBV4-1 and TRBJ1-1, with 10 bases lining up with TRBD1. The CDR3 runs to 15 residues. The trim removed 5 bases at V and 7 bases at J, leaving 10 bases unmatched. Germline V CDR1 and CDR2: MGHRA, YSYEKL. The CDR3, as DNA: TGCGCCAGCAGCAGAGAGGGACAGGGGAGGGGTGAAGCTTTCTTT. It codes for CASSREGQGRGEAFF.

This chain connects TRBV12-3 or TRBV12-4 to TRBJ2-7; possible D gene TRBD2, 5 bases. The CDR3 runs to 12 residues. Trimming took off 8 bases at V and 2 bases at J, with 10 bases between the two ends. This chain's CDR3 is CASGETTYEQYF. The CDR3 nucleotides are TGTGCCAGCGGGGAGACTACCTACGAGCAGTACTTC.

V and J are TRBV2 and TRBJ2-5, with TRBD1 identical over 9 bases. V lost 5 bases and J lost 3; bases outside the gene matches: 10. The CDR3 extends over 16 amino acids. The germline CDR1 and CDR2 sequences are SNHLY and FYNNEI. CDR3: CASSQVRGQGKETQYF. The CDR3, as DNA: TGTGCCAGCAGTCAAGTTCGGGGACAGGGCAAAGAGACCCAGTACTTC.